This is a list of T cell receptor beta chains from one sample in a study of blood T cell repertoires in COVID-19. Using immunoSEQ multiplex PCR, the repertoire was profiled, and TCRdb retains in-frame clones only, with some absent. The sample has 200,000 to 250,000 clones, approximately 83% seen once. The sample comprised peripheral blood. The source of these receptors is a woman aged 30 to 39 with COVID-19, enrolled during active disease. Each CDR3 is given with its conserved first and last residue. Each record gives: clone size, J gene, D gene, V gene, CDR3 protein, CDR3 DNA. The D gene is left open where the match is weak. Clone size is shown for a subset of rows, as once, few, many or a class of expanded clone.

abundance: .; j_gene: TRBJ2-7; d_gene: TRBD1; v_gene: TRBV5-1; CDR3aa: CASSLPGQNYEQYF; CDR3nt: TGCGCCAGCAGTTTACCGGGACAGAATTACGAGCAGTACTTC
abundance: .; j_gene: TRBJ2-7; d_gene: .; v_gene: TRBV23-1; CDR3aa: CASSQSEIARRYEQYF; CDR3nt: TGCGCCAGCAGTCAATCGGAGATTGCCCGGAGGTACGAGCAGTACTTC
abundance: .; j_gene: TRBJ1-1; d_gene: TRBD1; v_gene: TRBV19; CDR3aa: CASRTDWTGGNTEAFF; CDR3nt: TGTGCCAGTAGAACTGACTGGACAGGGGGGAACACTGAAGCTTTCTTT
abundance: .; j_gene: TRBJ2-5; d_gene: .; v_gene: TRBV19; CDR3aa: CASSISFGASRETQYF; CDR3nt: TGTGCCAGTAGTATATCGTTCGGCGCTAGCCGAGAGACCCAGTACTTC
abundance: once; j_gene: TRBJ2-7; d_gene: .; v_gene: TRBV2; CDR3aa: CASASSTYEQYF; CDR3nt: TGTGCCAGCGCGTCTAGTACCTACGAGCAGTACTTC
abundance: .; j_gene: TRBJ1-1; d_gene: TRBD1; v_gene: TRBV18; CDR3aa: CASSPGTENTEAFF; CDR3nt: TGTGCCAGCTCACCAGGGACAGAGAACACTGAAGCTTTCTTT
abundance: .; j_gene: TRBJ2-3; d_gene: TRBD2; v_gene: TRBV4-2; CDR3aa: CASSQDRLAGGQDTQYF; CDR3nt: TGTGCCAGCAGCCAAGATCGCCTAGCGGGGGGGCAAGATACGCAGTATTTT
abundance: .; j_gene: TRBJ2-1; d_gene: TRBD1; v_gene: TRBV7-3; CDR3aa: CASSRGQGTSYNEQFF; CDR3nt: TGTGCCAGCAGCCGAGGACAGGGTACATCCTACAATGAGCAGTTCTTC
abundance: .; j_gene: TRBJ1-1; d_gene: .; v_gene: TRBV30; CDR3aa: CACLTGVNTEAFF; CDR3nt: TGTGCCTGCCTTACGGGGGTGAACACTGAAGCTTTCTTT
abundance: .; j_gene: TRBJ1-3; d_gene: .; v_gene: TRBV4-1; CDR3aa: CASSQEIQFSGNTIYF; CDR3nt: TGCGCCAGCAGCCAAGAGATTCAGTTTTCTGGAAACACCATATATTTT
abundance: .; j_gene: TRBJ1-2; d_gene: .; v_gene: TRBV19; CDR3aa: CASIQGNYGYTF; CDR3nt: TGTGCCAGTATTCAGGGGAACTATGGCTACACCTTC
abundance: few; j_gene: TRBJ2-1; d_gene: TRBD2; v_gene: TRBV7-8; CDR3aa: CASSYGTSGGSTRFF; CDR3nt: TGTGCCAGCAGCTATGGGACTAGCGGGGGGTCCACACGGTTCTTC
abundance: .; j_gene: TRBJ2-3; d_gene: .; v_gene: TRBV11-1; CDR3aa: CASSLAVAGTDTQYF; CDR3nt: TGTGCCAGCAGCTTGGCGGTTGCCGGCACAGATACGCAGTATTTT
abundance: once; j_gene: TRBJ1-1; d_gene: .; v_gene: TRBV5-8; CDR3aa: CASSLAGGQLF; CDR3nt: TGTGCCAGCAGCTTGGCCGGTGGACAGCTCTTT
abundance: .; j_gene: TRBJ1-1; d_gene: .; v_gene: TRBV5-5; CDR3aa: CASSLLTGPWDEAFF; CDR3nt: TGTGCCAGCAGCTTACTAACAGGGCCGTGGGATGAAGCTTTCTTT
abundance: once; j_gene: TRBJ2-7; d_gene: TRBD2; v_gene: TRBV30; CDR3aa: CAWGTGTTLREQYF; CDR3nt: TGTGCCTGGGGAACCGGGACTACCCTTAGGGAGCAGTACTTC
abundance: .; j_gene: TRBJ1-2; d_gene: .; v_gene: TRBV25-1; CDR3aa: CASSEWGGPYYGYTF; CDR3nt: TGTGCCAGCAGTGAATGGGGGGGGCCCTACTATGGCTACACCTTC
abundance: .; j_gene: TRBJ2-3; d_gene: .; v_gene: TRBV3-1/TRBV3-2; CDR3aa: CASSQRSITDTQYF; CDR3nt: TGTGCCAGCAGCCAAAGAAGCATAACAGATACGCAGTATTTT
abundance: .; j_gene: TRBJ2-5; d_gene: TRBD1; v_gene: TRBV24-1; CDR3aa: CATSDGQGIRNQETQYF; CDR3nt: TGTGCCACCAGTGATGGACAGGGGATAAGAAACCAAGAGACCCAGTACTTC
abundance: .; j_gene: TRBJ2-1; d_gene: .; v_gene: TRBV10-3; CDR3aa: CAVRPKKQVYNEQFF; CDR3nt: TGTGCCGTTCGACCGAAAAAACAGGTTTACAATGAGCAGTTCTTC
abundance: .; j_gene: TRBJ2-5; d_gene: .; v_gene: TRBV4-3; CDR3aa: CASSQDKGAGETQYF; CDR3nt: TGCGCCAGCAGCCAAGATAAAGGGGCTGGAGAGACCCAGTACTTC
abundance: .; j_gene: TRBJ1-1; d_gene: .; v_gene: TRBV5-5; CDR3aa: CASSLGLTEAFF; CDR3nt: TGTGCCAGCAGCCTTGGGCTGACTGAAGCTTTCTTT
abundance: .; j_gene: TRBJ1-1; d_gene: .; v_gene: TRBV6-2/TRBV6-3; CDR3aa: CASSFKGATEAFF; CDR3nt: TGTGCCAGCAGTTTCAAGGGAGCCACTGAAGCTTTCTTT
abundance: .; j_gene: TRBJ2-7; d_gene: .; v_gene: TRBV6-1; CDR3aa: CASSEYHEQYF; CDR3nt: TGTGCCAGCAGTGAGTATCACGAGCAGTACTTC
abundance: .; j_gene: TRBJ2-7; d_gene: TRBD1; v_gene: TRBV5-1; CDR3aa: CASSGSGTEEQYF; CDR3nt: TGCGCCAGCAGCGGTTCCGGGACAGAGGAGCAGTACTTC
abundance: few; j_gene: TRBJ1-5; d_gene: .; v_gene: TRBV5-4; CDR3aa: CASSLGGPDSNQPQHF; CDR3nt: TGTGCCAGCAGCTTAGGGGGACCTGATAGCAATCAGCCCCAGCATTTT
abundance: .; j_gene: TRBJ1-2; d_gene: .; v_gene: TRBV5-4; CDR3aa: CASSQDVMGDYGYTF; CDR3nt: TGTGCCAGCAGCCAGGACGTTATGGGAGACTATGGCTACACCTTC
abundance: few; j_gene: TRBJ2-2; d_gene: .; v_gene: TRBV2; CDR3aa: CATDVAAQRAGELFF; CDR3nt: TGTGCCACCGACGTAGCGGCGCAGAGGGCCGGGGAGCTGTTTTTT
abundance: .; j_gene: TRBJ2-5; d_gene: .; v_gene: TRBV5-1; CDR3aa: CASSSQRVPETQYF; CDR3nt: TGCGCCAGCAGCTCACAGCGGGTTCCAGAGACCCAGTACTTC
abundance: once; j_gene: TRBJ2-7; d_gene: TRBD2; v_gene: TRBV5-5; CDR3aa: CASSFLSSGAYEQYF; CDR3nt: TGTGCCAGCAGCTTTTTGTCTAGCGGGGCCTACGAGCAGTACTTC
abundance: .; j_gene: TRBJ2-7; d_gene: .; v_gene: TRBV29-1; CDR3aa: CSVESVTYEQYF; CDR3nt: TGCAGCGTCGAGTCTGTGACCTACGAGCAGTACTTC
abundance: .; j_gene: TRBJ1-2; d_gene: .; v_gene: TRBV5-1; CDR3aa: CASSSRDVDGYTF; CDR3nt: TGCGCCAGCAGCTCCAGGGATGTAGATGGCTACACCTTC
abundance: .; j_gene: TRBJ2-5; d_gene: .; v_gene: TRBV2; CDR3aa: CASSEGTVSQETQYF; CDR3nt: TGTGCCAGCAGTGAAGGGACAGTAAGCCAAGAGACCCAGTACTTC
abundance: once; j_gene: TRBJ2-7; d_gene: TRBD1; v_gene: TRBV27; CDR3aa: CASSLGTGDKQYF; CDR3nt: TGTGCCAGCAGTCTCGGGACAGGGGATAAGCAGTACTTC
abundance: .; j_gene: TRBJ1-1; d_gene: .; v_gene: TRBV19; CDR3aa: CASSIGFRGGTEAFF; CDR3nt: TGTGCCAGTAGTATTGGATTTCGGGGGGGCACTGAAGCTTTCTTT
abundance: .; j_gene: TRBJ1-2; d_gene: TRBD1; v_gene: TRBV2; CDR3aa: CASWKQGADGYTF; CDR3nt: TGTGCCAGCTGGAAACAGGGGGCGGATGGCTACACCTTC
abundance: many; j_gene: TRBJ1-2; d_gene: TRBD1; v_gene: TRBV9; CDR3aa: CASSVGDRVYGYTF; CDR3nt: TGTGCCAGCAGCGTGGGGGACAGGGTCTATGGCTACACCTTC
abundance: .; j_gene: TRBJ1-2; d_gene: .; v_gene: TRBV29-1; CDR3aa: CSVKDSKGYTF; CDR3nt: TGCAGCGTGAAGGACAGCAAGGGCTACACCTTC
abundance: .; j_gene: TRBJ1-5; d_gene: TRBD1; v_gene: TRBV29-1; CDR3aa: CSVRDRESNQPQHF; CDR3nt: TGCAGCGTTAGGGACAGGGAGAGCAATCAGCCCCAGCATTTT
abundance: .; j_gene: TRBJ1-5; d_gene: .; v_gene: TRBV6-2/TRBV6-3; CDR3aa: CASSNGGEGNQPQHF; CDR3nt: TGTGCCAGCAGTAACGGCGGGGAGGGAAATCAGCCCCAGCATTTT
abundance: few; j_gene: TRBJ2-5; d_gene: .; v_gene: TRBV24-1; CDR3aa: CATSDISAPRGQETQYF; CDR3nt: TGTGCCACCAGTGACATTTCCGCCCCAAGGGGTCAAGAGACCCAGTACTTC